This T cell receptor (beta chain) was sequenced in a study of CD8 T cells in Susac syndrome. Overall study context: Clinical remission applied to under ten sequenced Susac syndrome patients, and roughly 6 had active disease. When blood was collected, patients with Susac syndrome were therapy-naive, were taking corticosteroids, or were receiving intravenous immunoglobulin alone. Study-wide findings and caveats: As acknowledged by the study, its TCR sequencing and HLA analysis included a relatively small number of individuals.

It was with random hexamers that 0.5 to 1 ug RNA was reverse transcribed. Each CDR3 protein gets one entry after TCRdb re-called the immunoSEQ multiplex PCR reads with MiXCR. Among roughly 150,000 distinct CDR3 sequences listed, roughly 95% were seen once. On this clonotype itself: Its specificity is not known.

High-throughput TCR beta sequencing covered peripheral CD8+ and CD4+ T cells. Trimming cost V 6 bases and J 3 bases; bases outside gene matches: 6. The CDR3 consists of 14 residues. CDR1 and CDR2 (germline): DFQATT, SNEGSKA (reference sequence). The sample was CD4+ T cells from PBMCs. The chain combines TRBV20-1 with TRBJ2-1, with 9 positions matching TRBD2. The receptor's source is a human donor with Susac syndrome. The CDR3: CSARRAGGYNEQFF. In nucleotides, the CDR3 is TGCAGTGCCAGAAGAGCGGGAGGCTACAATGAGCAGTTCTTC.